The T cell receptor beta chain under discussion was sequenced for a study of cytomegalovirus exposure and HLA in healthy donors. The overall study: Researchers previously reported finding 117 million unique TCR beta sequences from 150 million to 200 million T cells. Findings and caveats of the study: The majority of TCR sequences were rare, yet some public TCRs appeared in many donors.

The table lists this clone with a few counts. Its specificity is not known. Unrecorded immune exposure was likely among donors, who were nominally healthy when sampled. PCR amplification relied on 60 Vbeta primers (plus 13 Jbeta primers). Profiling relied on immunoSEQ multiplex PCR, and the TCRdb table lists in-frame clones only, not all of them. This sample yields some 180,000 clones, of which roughly 9.5% are seen a single time; over 1% belongs to the top ten. The source of this sequence is a woman in her thirties in good health and CMV-seropositive. Sequencing input: PBMCs.

CDR3 residues: CASSSVVSYGYTF. CDR3 bases: TGTGCCAGTAGCTCGGTAGTCTCCTATGGCTACACCTTC. J is TRBJ1-2 and V is TRBV19; no reliable D call. Germline V lookup: CDR1 LNHDA, CDR2 SQIVND (reference sequence). This CDR3 contains 13 residues. V was cut by 6 bases and J by 4 bases, with 12 bases left in between.